The 8 T cell receptor beta chains given below trace back to one sample, sequenced in a study of T cell repertoires and Cas9 in healthy adults. Using immunoSEQ multiplex PCR, the repertoire was profiled, and TCRdb retains in-frame clones only, with some absent. The sample comprises fewer than 25,000 clones, roughly nine tenths of which are singletons, and 1.5% to 1.9% rests with the top ten. The material sequenced was CD4+ effector T cells (CD127+, CD25-, CD137-, CD154-) from PBMCs; culture status not recorded. The receptors derive from a human donor in good health.

This clone was seen only a few times. V is TRBV19 and J is TRBJ1-2; 7 positions agree with TRBD1. The CDR3 sequence is 17 residues long. Germline V gives CDR1 LNHDA, CDR2 SQIVND (reference sequence). Losses at the gene ends were 1 base for V and 0 bases for J; bases not matched to a gene: 8. The CDR3 reads CASSIVGQDQANYGYTF. For the CDR3, the DNA is TGTGCCAGTAGTATAGTCGGACAGGACCAAGCTAACTATGGCTACACCTTC. The full variable domain, completed using reference TRBV19 and TRBJ1-2, is DGGITQSPKYLFRKEGQNVTLSCEQNLNHDAMYWYRQDPGQGLRLIYYSQIVNDFQKGDIAEGYSVSREKKESFPLTVTSAQKNPTAFYLCASSIVGQDQANYGYTFGSGTRLTVV.

The chain is built from TRBV2 and TRBJ1-3; TRBD1 is a possible D gene (6 bases). V lost 6 bases to trimming and J lost 4 bases, with 16 bases between them. CDR1 and CDR2 from the germline V gene are SNHLY and FYNNEI. This CDR3 comprises 15 residues. The CDR3 here is CASRAAGARGNTIYF. The CDR3 nucleotides read TGTGCCAGCAGAGCCGCAGGGGCAAGAGGAAACACCATATATTTT.

This clone was seen only a few times. The chain links TRBV28 to TRBJ1-2; D not resolved. Germline V CDR1 and CDR2: MDHEN, SYDVKM. The CDR3 loop spans 15 amino acids. V lost 5 bases and J lost 2, with 15 bases in between. The CDR3 sequence is CASSLLDRKNYGYTF. CDR3 DNA sequence: TGTGCCAGCAGTCTCCTGGACCGCAAAAACTATGGCTACACCTTC.

The chain carries TRBV4-1 and TRBJ2-7, with a weak D call TRBD1 (7 bases). The CDR3 sequence is 15 residues long. V dropped 0 bases and J dropped 3 bases, with 12 bases sitting between them. Germline V CDR1 and CDR2: MGHRA, YSYEKL. CDR3 protein: CASSQDGGDSYEQYF. As DNA, the CDR3 is TGCGCCAGCAGCCAAGACGGCGGGGACAGCTACGAGCAGTACTTC.

The chain employs TRBV28 and TRBJ1-5, with unresolved D. V dropped 3 bases and J dropped 5 bases, with 11 bases sitting between them. From germline, CDR1 is MDHEN and CDR2 SYDVKM. The CDR3 has 14 residues. The CDR3 reads CASSLVGFYQPQHF. Written as DNA, the CDR3 is TGTGCCAGCAGTTTGGTGGGTTTCTATCAGCCCCAGCATTTT.

CDR3 sequence reads: CASSGLTGELFF. The CDR3 region has the DNA TGTGCCAGCAGTGGACTGACCGGGGAGCTGTTTTTT. The genes are TRBV9 and TRBJ2-2, with a weak D call TRBD2 (5 bases). The germline V gene has CDR1 SGDLS and CDR2 YYNGEE. Trimming pared 5 bases from V and 5 bases from J, leaving 7 bases between. The CDR3 covers 12 residues.

Points on this clone: Other DNA sequences from this sample encode an identical CDR3 as well. The V call is TRBV19, the J call TRBJ1-1, with D perhaps matching TRBD1 (5 bases). Germline V gene lookup returns CDR1 LNHDA and CDR2 SQIVND (reference sequence). V was pared by 7 bases and J by 3 bases, with 12 bases between. The CDR3 is made up of 13 amino acids. The CDR3 spells CASNRGADTEAFF. The CDR3 DNA reads as TGTGCCAGTAACAGAGGGGCGGACACTGAAGCTTTCTTT.

The V call is TRBV27, the J call TRBJ2-7; the D gene is possibly TRBD2 (5 bases). With 4 bases removed from V and 5 bases from J, the gap between germline ends came to 18 bases. The germline CDR1 and CDR2 sequences are MNHEY and SMNVEV (reference sequence). The CDR3 spans 15 residues. The CDR3 reads CASSYFAAPGNEQYF. The CDR3 DNA sequence: TGTGCCAGCAGTTATTTTGCGGCACCGGGAAACGAGCAGTACTTC.